The 31 T cell receptor beta chains below come from one sample, sequenced in a study of T cells after yellow fever vaccination. TCRdb re-analysed the 5' RACE reads in MiXCR, keeping a single row per CDR3 protein. The table includes roughly 63,000 distinct CDR3 sequences, 7.4% detected once. Sample: CD8+ T cells sorted from PBMCs, taken 15 days after the yellow fever booster vaccination. The receptor set was obtained from a young man who received the YFV17D yellow fever vaccine.

In this sample, this clonotype turned up many times. The chain is built from TRBV6-2 or TRBV6-3 and TRBJ1-5; D is unclear. Germline loops: CDR1 MNHEY, CDR2 SVGEGT. Trimming stripped 3 bases from V and 0 bases from J, with 15 bases between. The CDR3 has 17 residues. CDR3 sequence (DNA): TGTGCCAGCAGTTATGAGAGAAGCGGGCATAGCAATCAGCCCCAGCATTTT. This translates into CASSYERSGHSNQPQHF.

Ten or more counts support this clonotype. This chain joins TRBV5-1 and TRBJ2-1; D is possibly TRBD2 (5 bases). This CDR3 has 16 amino acids. The ends were cut back, 0 bases at V and 1 base at J, with 11 bases in the middle. The V gene's germline CDR1 is SGHRS and CDR2 YFSETQ. CDR3 in amino acids: CASSLGPAESYNEQFF. The CDR3, as DNA: TGCGCCAGCAGCTTGGGTCCAGCGGAGTCCTACAATGAGCAGTTCTTC.

This clonotype was counted at least ten times. CDR3 in amino acids: CASSQDSRGRPDEQYF. In DNA form, the CDR3 reads TGCGCCAGCAGCCAAGATTCCAGGGGGCGCCCCGACGAGCAGTACTTC. V usage is TRBV4-3 and J usage is TRBJ2-7; TRBD1 matches at 8 bases. V dropped 0 bases and J dropped 5; count of bases not matched to a gene: 9. CDR1 is LGHNA and CDR2 is YSLEER in the germline V gene. This CDR3 has 16 amino acids.

This clonotype was seen ten or more times. V usage is TRBV19 and J usage is TRBJ2-2, with no clear D. V was cut by 5 bases and J by 4 bases, with 14 bases left in between. The CDR3 loop spans 15 amino acids. CDR1 is LNHDA and CDR2 is SQIVND in the germline V gene (reference sequence). The CDR3 coding sequence is TGTGCCAGTAGTTCCCCAACTCTCTCCACCGGGGAGCTGTTTTTT. As protein: CASSSPTLSTGELFF.

The table lists this clonotype with many counts. V usage is TRBV12-5 and J usage is TRBJ1-1, with TRBD1 matching over 7 bases. The CDR3 loop spans 16 amino acids. The V and J ends lost 0 bases and 5 bases, in that order; junction bases with no gene match: 9. Germline-derived CDR1 and CDR2 are LGHNT and FRNRAP. CDR3 sequence: CASGLVFPGGETEAFF. The CDR3 coding sequence is TGTGCTAGTGGTTTGGTCTTTCCAGGGGGAGAGACTGAAGCTTTCTTT.

Many counts were recorded for this clonotype. The chain combines TRBV7-8 with TRBJ2-7; D is ambiguous. This CDR3 comprises 14 residues. Trimming pared 5 bases from V and 0 bases from J, leaving 11 bases between. Germline lookup yields CDR1 SGHVS and CDR2 FQNEAQ. This CDR3 reads CASSTNSFSYEQYF. The DNA for the CDR3 is TGTGCCAGCAGCACGAACAGTTTCTCCTACGAGCAGTACTTC.

This clonotype was seen at least ten times. The chain recombines TRBV27 with TRBJ1-1; no firm D call. Trimming left V 0 bases short and J 6 bases short, with 17 bases between. This CDR3 comprises 16 residues. Germline lookup yields CDR1 MNHEY and CDR2 SMNVEV (reference sequence). DNA of the CDR3: TGTGCCAGCAGTTTATCGGGCCTCGGGCTGGCCCCTGAAGCTTTCTTT. It specifies CASSLSGLGLAPEAFF.

At least ten counts were recorded for this clonotype. The chain couples TRBV6-2 or TRBV6-3 to TRBJ2-1; the D is unclear. CDR3 size: 11 residues. With 2 bases removed from V and 13 bases from J, the gap between germline ends came to 9 bases. Germline CDR1 MNHEY, CDR2 SVGEGT. This CDR3 reads CASSYGRIQFF. The CDR3 DNA sequence: TGTGCCAGCAGTTACGGTCGGATTCAGTTCTTC.

This clonotype was found a few times. The chain recombines TRBV19 with TRBJ2-4; 8 nucleotides align to TRBD1. The germline CDR1 and CDR2 sequences are LNHDA and SQIVND (reference sequence). J lost 6 bases, V lost 5 bases, and 3 bases had no gene match. CDR3 size: 13 residues. CDR3 in DNA: TGTGCCAGTAGTCAAGGACAGGGAAACATTCAGTACTTC. It specifies CASSQGQGNIQYF.

Many counts were recorded for this clonotype. The J gene is TRBJ2-1, the V gene TRBV27, with unresolved D. Germline lookup yields CDR1 MNHEY and CDR2 SMNVEV (reference sequence). Trimming took 0 bases from V and 5 from J, leaving 8 bases between them. The CDR3 has 14 amino acids. CDR3 loop: CASSLSGRNNEQFF. CDR3 DNA: TGTGCCAGCAGTTTATCCGGGCGGAACAATGAGCAGTTCTTC.

CDR3: CASSYSMDPIRGRTDTQYF. The CDR3 DNA is TGTGCCAGCAGTTACTCGATGGATCCGATACGGGGGCGCACAGATACGCAGTATTTT. The chain joins TRBV6-5 to TRBJ2-3; D is tentatively TRBD1 or TRBD2 (6 bases each). The CDR3 totals 19 residues. Germline values: CDR1 MNHEY, CDR2 SVGAGI. The V gene lost 0 bases and the J gene lost 1 base, with 20 bases spanning the gap.

This clonotype has a handful of counts. The chain combines TRBV7-2 with TRBJ2-3; no definite D call. The length of the CDR3 is 11 residues. The germline CDR1 and CDR2 sequences are SGHTA and FQGNSA. CDR3 coding DNA: TGTGCGGCGAGTCCCTCAGATACGCAGTATTTT. Translating gives CAASPSDTQYF.

This clonotype came up many times. The J gene is TRBJ2-1, the V gene TRBV3-1, with D possibly matching TRBD1 (5 bases). Germline lookup yields CDR1 LGHDT and CDR2 YNNKEL (reference sequence). CDR3 length: 14 amino acids. Trimming took 2 bases from V and 5 from J, leaving 10 bases between them. The CDR3 region has the DNA TGTGCCAGCAGCCAACCGCCAGGGAACAATGAGCAGTTCTTC. Translated: CASSQPPGNNEQFF.

This clonotype was recorded many times. The V gene is TRBV4-1, the J gene TRBJ2-1; no clear D. Germline CDR1 and CDR2: MGHRA and YSYEKL. This CDR3 has 14 residues. V was clipped by 1 base and J by 5 bases, with 9 bases between them. In nucleotides, the CDR3 is TGCGCCAGCAGCCAAGGAGACGGACACAATGAGCAGTTCTTC. Encoded protein: CASSQGDGHNEQFF.

This clonotype was seen ten or more times. The V call is TRBV27, the J call TRBJ2-1; D tentatively fits TRBD1 or TRBD2 (5 bases each). The CDR3 runs 18 residues. Germline CDR1 reads MNHEY; CDR2 reads SMNVEV (reference sequence). The ends were cut back, 4 bases at V and 3 bases at J, with 22 bases in the middle. The CDR3: CASSSAGTGQEGYNEQFF. The CDR3 DNA reads TGTGCCAGCAGTTCCGCCGGGACGGGTCAGGAAGGCTACAATGAGCAGTTCTTC.

This clonotype was seen at least ten times. The J gene is TRBJ1-2, the V gene TRBV13; D is unclear. The CDR3 totals 16 residues. Trimming left V 5 bases short and J 3 bases short, with 19 bases between. The germline gives CDR1 PRHDT, CDR2 FYEKMQ (reference sequence). The CDR3 here is CASSPTKLTTDYGYTF. In DNA, the CDR3 is TGTGCCAGCAGCCCGACGAAACTAACGACGGACTATGGCTACACCTTC.

This clonotype was found many times. CDR3 DNA sequence: TGCGCCAGCAGAGACCACCGTAAAACGGAGCAGTACTTC. Protein product: CASRDHRKTEQYF. The V call is TRBV10-2, the J call TRBJ2-7, with D uncertain. This CDR3 contains 13 residues. The V end lost 6 bases, the J end lost 7 bases, and 16 bases lay between the germline ends. CDR1 WSHSY and CDR2 SAAADI come from the germline V gene.

There are many counts of this clonotype. This chain links TRBV7-9 with TRBJ2-1; 9 positions match TRBD2. Looked up from germline, CDR1 is SEHNR and CDR2 is FQNEAQ (reference sequence). CDR3 length equals 16 residues. Germline trimming cut 5 bases from V and 7 bases from J; bases unmatched to any gene: 12. As DNA, the CDR3 is TGTGCCAGCAGCCCCTCTCCACTAGCGGGTGGGAATGAGCAGTTCTTC. Protein product: CASSPSPLAGGNEQFF.

This clonotype was counted only a few times. This chain uses TRBV19 with TRBJ2-1, with 9 bases that match TRBD2. Per the germline V gene, CDR1 is LNHDA and CDR2 is SQIVND (reference sequence). V was clipped by 5 bases and J by 8 bases; unmatched bases: 10. The CDR3 is 15 residues long. Here the CDR3 DNA reads TGTGCCAGTAGTGATCCGGGACTAGCCAGCCATGAGCAGTTCTTC. This translates into CASSDPGLASHEQFF. Full variable domain (remainder filled in from reference TRBV19 and TRBJ2-1): DGGITQSPKYLFRKEGQNVTLSCEQNLNHDAMYWYRQDPGQGLRLIYYSQIVNDFQKGDIAEGYSVSREKKESFPLTVTSAQKNPTAFYLCASSDPGLASHEQFFGPGTRLTVL.

This clonotype was recorded at least ten times. The CDR3 loop is CASSLVRLWAYEQYF. The CDR3 DNA follows: TGCGCCAGCAGCTTGGTGCGCCTATGGGCCTACGAGCAGTACTTC. The genes are TRBV5-1 and TRBJ2-7; D is ambiguous. Trimming took 0 bases from V and 2 from J, leaving 12 bases between them. CDR1 and CDR2 from the germline V gene are SGHRS and YFSETQ. This CDR3 contains 15 residues.

Remarks on this clonotype: A read error is possible here, since a much larger clone lies one base away. This chain links TRBV6-5 with TRBJ1-6; D unresolved. Germline CDR1 MNHEY, CDR2 SVGAGI. Trimming removed 5 bases at V and 7 bases at J, with 15 bases between. The CDR3 has 15 residues. The CDR3 spells CASSNGEARNSPLHF. CDR3 bases: TGTGCCAGCAGTAACGGGGAGGCGCGGAATTCACCCCTCCACTTT.

The gene calls are TRBV4-3 and TRBJ2-1; D gene ambiguous. Germline-derived CDR1 and CDR2 are LGHNA and YSLEER. Between the trimmed V and J ends, which lost 3 bases and 9 bases, there was a span of 6 bases. The CDR3 runs 11 residues. CDR3 loop: CASSQTAEQFF. CDR3 sequence (DNA): TGCGCCAGCAGCCAGACGGCTGAGCAGTTCTTC.

This clonotype was detected a few times. The V call is TRBV5-1, the J call TRBJ2-5, with D perhaps assigned TRBD1 or TRBD2 (5 bases each). Germline V gene lookup returns CDR1 SGHRS and CDR2 YFSETQ. The CDR3 is 14 amino acids. V was cut by 3 bases and J by 4 bases, with 13 bases left in between. The CDR3 reads CASSSIGARETQYF. The DNA of the CDR3 is TGCGCCAGCAGCTCGATCGGGGCCCGAGAGACCCAGTACTTC.

This clonotype was recorded many times. The chain recombines TRBV4-3 with TRBJ2-1; 7 positions agree with TRBD2. This CDR3 is built from 17 residues. Trimming took 0 bases from V and 10 from J; bases not matched to a gene: 15. Per the germline V gene, CDR1 is LGHNA and CDR2 is YSLEER. Here the CDR3 DNA reads TGCGCCAGCAGCCAAGATTGGCGGGCGGGTGGCGGGGGAGAGCAGTTCTTC. Translating gives CASSQDWRAGGGGEQFF.

This clonotype showed up many times. The chain is built from TRBV28 and TRBJ2-1; D uncertain. CDR1 and CDR2 (germline): MDHEN, SYDVKM. This CDR3 is built from 12 residues. Trimming cost V 3 bases and J 9 bases, with 9 bases left between them. Written as DNA, the CDR3 is TGTGCCAGCAGTTTGTCCCGGGCTGAGCAGTTCTTC. Its translation is CASSLSRAEQFF.

This clonotype has a count of ten or more. The gene calls are TRBV30 and TRBJ2-3; D uncertain. The CDR3 loop spans 12 amino acids. Germline V gives CDR1 GTSNPN, CDR2 SVGIG (reference sequence). The V end was cut by 4 bases, the J end by 0 bases, with 5 bases between. The CDR3 DNA reads TGTGCCTGGACAGATAGCACAGATACGCAGTATTTT. Its translation is CAWTDSTDTQYF. Variable domain in full (rest from reference TRBV30 and TRBJ2-3): SQTIHQWPATLVQPVGSPLSLECTVEGTSNPNLYWYRQAAGRGLQLLFYSVGIGQISSEVPQNLSASRPQDRQFILSSKKLLLSDSGFYLCAWTDSTDTQYFGPGTRLTVL.

The genes are TRBV20-1 and TRBJ1-2; D gene unclear. This CDR3 region has 11 residues. V gave up 6 bases and J gave up 10 bases, with 15 bases separating them. Germline assignment: CDR1 DFQATT and CDR2 SNEGSKA (reference sequence). This CDR3 reads CSAEEGNVYTF. The CDR3, as DNA: TGCAGTGCCGAGGAGGGCAATGTCTACACCTTC.

There are many counts of this clonotype. The chain combines TRBV10-3 with TRBJ1-1; D possibly corresponds to TRBD1 (6 bases). CDR3 length equals 13 residues. The V end lost 8 bases, the J end lost 1 base, and 11 bases lay between the germline ends. Germline CDR1 reads ENHRY; CDR2 reads SYGVKD. CDR3 sequence reads: CAIGGQPNTEAFF. The CDR3 nucleotides are TGTGCCATCGGAGGACAGCCGAACACTGAAGCTTTCTTT.

There are many counts of this clonotype. V usage is TRBV27 and J usage is TRBJ2-1, with TRBD2 identical over 9 bases. The CDR3 covers 15 residues. CDR1 and CDR2 from the germline V gene are MNHEY and SMNVEV (reference sequence). V gave up 3 bases and J gave up 8 bases; unmatched junction bases: 8. Here the CDR3 reads CASSLASGKIDEQFF. The CDR3 nucleotides read TGTGCCAGCAGTTTGGCTAGCGGGAAGATCGATGAGCAGTTCTTC.

In DNA form, the CDR3 reads TGCAGTGTTAGGGATTATACGCAGTATTTT. Translated, it gives CSVRDYTQYF. The J gene is TRBJ2-3, the V gene TRBV20-1, with D unresolved. The CDR3 consists of 10 residues. Per the germline V gene, CDR1 is DFQATT and CDR2 is SNEGSKA (reference sequence). Trimming took off 7 bases at V and 7 bases at J, with 9 bases between the two ends.

This clonotype was found many times. The chain employs TRBV5-1 and TRBJ2-4; 9 nucleotides agree with TRBD1. Germline lookup yields CDR1 SGHRS and CDR2 YFSETQ. With 3 bases clipped from V and 11 bases from J, the junction kept 9 bases outside the gene matches. The CDR3 runs 14 residues. CDR3 residues: CASSSGQGALVQYF. CDR3 nucleotide sequence: TGCGCCAGCAGCTCGGGACAGGGAGCGCTAGTTCAGTACTTC.